Following are 11 T cell receptor beta chains from one sample sequenced in a study of Tregs in tolerant kidney transplant recipients. Some clones are missing from TCRdb's copy, which holds only in-frame ones; the method was immunoSEQ multiplex PCR. The sample consists of 200,000 to 300,000 clones, 65% to 85% of them appearing once. Sequenced input: CD4+ T cells from blood. These receptor sequences come from a human donor in good health.

To note about this clone: One junction end disagrees with the germline gene, perhaps due to a read error. The J gene is TRBJ1-6, the V gene TRBV10-3; D uncertain. Germline assignment: CDR1 ENHRY and CDR2 SYGVKD. The CDR3 spans 16 residues. The CDR3 sequence is CAISERLSSYNSPFHF. The CDR3 coding sequence is TGTGCCATCAGTGAGAGGTTGAGCTCCTATAATTCACCCTTCCACTTT.

The gene calls are TRBV6-5 and TRBJ1-3; D remains ambiguous. The CDR3 contains 14 residues. The V end lost 6 bases, the J end lost 0 bases, and 9 bases lay between the germline ends. Germline V gives CDR1 MNHEY, CDR2 SVGAGI. The CDR3 here is CASRLDTSGNTIYF. CDR3 sequence (DNA): TGTGCCAGCAGACTCGACACCTCTGGAAACACCATATATTTT.

The rearrangement links TRBV7-8 to TRBJ2-3; 10 nucleotides line up with TRBD2. Trimming at V came to 5 bases and at J to 1 base, leaving 15 bases not matched to a gene. The germline V gene encodes CDR1 SGHVS and CDR2 FQNEAQ. This CDR3 comprises 19 residues. CDR3 residues: CASSPQGILAGVGTDTQYF. In DNA, the CDR3 is TGTGCCAGCAGCCCCCAGGGGATTCTAGCGGGAGTGGGCACAGATACGCAGTATTTT.

This clone occurred once. V and J are TRBV5-1 and TRBJ2-3, with a possible D match to TRBD2 (6 bases). This CDR3 has 14 residues. The V end was cut by 0 bases, the J end by 5 bases, with 10 bases between. Germline V lookup: CDR1 SGHRS, CDR2 YFSETQ. Written as DNA, the CDR3 is TGCGCCAGCAGCTTGGGTCAGGGAGGAGATACGCAGTATTTT. Translating gives CASSLGQGGDTQYF. The variable domain in full, with the rest retrieved from reference TRBV5-1 and TRBJ2-3, is KAGVTQTPRYLIKTRGQQVTLSCSPISGHRSVSWYQQTPGQGLQFLFEYFSETQRNKGNFPGRFSGRQFSNSRSEMNVSTLELGDSALYLCASSLGQGGDTQYFGPGTRLTVL.

This clone was seen only a few times. The rearrangement joins TRBV4-1 to TRBJ1-4; 7 bases agree with TRBD1. Germline lookup yields CDR1 MGHRA and CDR2 YSYEKL. The ends lost 4 bases at V and 4 bases at J; junction bases unmatched: 6. The CDR3 loop spans 15 amino acids. The CDR3 protein is CASSLTGARNEKLFF. The CDR3 DNA is TGCGCCAGCAGCCTTACAGGGGCCCGTAATGAAAAACTGTTTTTT.

The chain carries TRBV2 and TRBJ2-5; maybe TRBD1 (6 bases). Germline values: CDR1 SNHLY, CDR2 FYNNEI. The CDR3 extends over 14 amino acids. Trimming shortened V by 7 bases and J by 2 bases, and 14 bases separated the two germline ends. CDR3 region: CASTGTPWQETQYF. The CDR3 DNA sequence: TGTGCCAGCACCGGGACACCTTGGCAAGAGACCCAGTACTTC.

This rearrangement joins TRBV30 to TRBJ2-7, with D unclear. Germline values: CDR1 GTSNPN, CDR2 SVGIG (reference sequence). V was pared by 0 bases and J by 6 bases, with 9 bases between. This CDR3 has 12 residues. In nucleotides, the CDR3 is TGTGCCTGGAGTGTCGGAGCGATCGAGCAGTACTTC. Its translation: CAWSVGAIEQYF. The full variable domain, in which reference TRBV30 and TRBJ2-7 provide the parts outside the CDR3, is SQTIHQWPATLVQPVGSPLSLECTVEGTSNPNLYWYRQAAGRGLQLLFYSVGIGQISSEVPQNLSASRPQDRQFILSSKKLLLSDSGFYLCAWSVGAIEQYFGPGTRLTVT.

This chain joins TRBV10-3 and TRBJ1-2, with TRBD1 identical over 8 bases. There are 13 residues in the CDR3. CDR1 is ENHRY and CDR2 is SYGVKD in the germline V gene. J was trimmed by 8 bases and V by 2 bases; bases with no gene match: 4. The CDR3 nucleotides are TGTGCCATCAGTGAGAGGCAGGGGGCAGGCTACACCTTC. Translating gives CAISERQGAGYTF.

This CDR3 is CAWSLNGGETQYF. CDR3 nucleotides: TGTGCCTGGAGCCTTAACGGAGGGGAGACCCAGTACTTC. This chain connects TRBV30 to TRBJ2-5; D may be TRBD2 (6 bases). In germline, CDR1 is GTSNPN, CDR2 SVGIG (reference sequence). CDR3 length: 13 amino acids. Between the trimmed V and J ends, which lost 3 bases and 5 bases, there was a span of 13 bases.

The V gene is TRBV5-1, the J gene TRBJ1-6; the D gene is possibly TRBD1 (5 bases). Germline-derived CDR1 and CDR2 are SGHRS and YFSETQ. The CDR3 is 15 residues long. Trimming took 4 bases from V and 6 from J, leaving 14 bases between them. CDR3 coding DNA: TGCGCCAGCAGCGATCAGACGGGGGTTAATTCACCCCTCCACTTT. It specifies CASSDQTGVNSPLHF.

This clone was recorded a few times. The chain is built from TRBV6-5 and TRBJ1-1; 7 nucleotides agree with TRBD1. V lost 2 bases and J lost 5; bases outside the gene matches: 5. This CDR3 is 14 amino acids long. Looked up from germline, CDR1 is MNHEY and CDR2 is SVGAGI. The CDR3 reads CASSYEAGGTEAFF. CDR3 nucleotide sequence: TGTGCCAGCAGTTACGAAGCAGGGGGTACTGAAGCTTTCTTT.